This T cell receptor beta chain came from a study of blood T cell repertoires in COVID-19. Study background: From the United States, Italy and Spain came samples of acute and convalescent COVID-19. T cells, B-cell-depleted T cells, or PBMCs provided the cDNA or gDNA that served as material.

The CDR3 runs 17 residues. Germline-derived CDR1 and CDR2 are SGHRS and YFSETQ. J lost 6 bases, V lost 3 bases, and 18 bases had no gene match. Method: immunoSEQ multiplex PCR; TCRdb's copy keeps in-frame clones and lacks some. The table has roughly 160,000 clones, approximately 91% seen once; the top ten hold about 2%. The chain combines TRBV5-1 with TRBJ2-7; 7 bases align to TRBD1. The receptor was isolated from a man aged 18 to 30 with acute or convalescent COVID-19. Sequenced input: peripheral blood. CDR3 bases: TGCGCCAGCAGCTCCGTCCGTCCCGGGACAGAGGTAGGCGAGCAGTACTTC. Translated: CASSSVRPGTEVGEQYF.